This TCR beta chain was obtained from a study of STAT5B mutations in CD4+ large granular lymphocyte leukemia. The repertoire was sequenced with immunoSEQ multiplex PCR; TCRdb's copy has only in-frame clones and lacks some. Of around 34,000 clones listed, around 85% are singletons. The trim removed 6 bases at V and 5 bases at J, leaving 12 bases unmatched. Germline V lookup: CDR1 MGHRA, CDR2 YSYEKL. This CDR3 region has 15 residues. This clone was detected only a few times. The specimen was CD4+ T cells from blood buffy coats. This TCR derives from a human donor in good health. The chain employs TRBV4-1 and TRBJ1-1; 7 bases match TRBD1. DNA of the CDR3: TGCGCCAGCAGTCCGAGACAGGGTAGAGCGACTGAAGCTTTCTTT. It specifies CASSPRQGRATEAFF.